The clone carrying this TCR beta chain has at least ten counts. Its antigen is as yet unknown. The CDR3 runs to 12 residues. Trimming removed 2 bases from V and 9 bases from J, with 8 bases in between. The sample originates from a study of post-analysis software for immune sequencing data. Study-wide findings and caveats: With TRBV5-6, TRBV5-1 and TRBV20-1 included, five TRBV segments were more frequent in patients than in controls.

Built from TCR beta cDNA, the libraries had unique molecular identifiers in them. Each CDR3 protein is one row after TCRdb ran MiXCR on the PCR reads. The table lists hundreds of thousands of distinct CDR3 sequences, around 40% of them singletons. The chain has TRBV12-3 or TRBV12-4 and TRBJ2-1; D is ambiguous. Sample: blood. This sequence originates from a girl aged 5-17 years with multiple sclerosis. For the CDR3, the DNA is TGTGCCAGCAGTTTACCGCCGAGTGAGCAGTTCTTC. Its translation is CASSLPPSEQFF.